These 13 T cell receptor beta chains originate from one sample sequenced in a study of T-cell reconstitution after alpha-beta-depleted transplantation in children. Preparation of the TCRbeta library used unique molecular identifiers. TCRdb processed the PCR reads anew with MiXCR; each CDR3 protein has one entry. Of fewer than 350,000 distinct CDR3 sequences listed, around 7.1% are singletons. Findings of the study overall: T cells produced anew were the main source of T-cell counts and diversity one year after transplant.

Antigen specificity for these receptors is unknown. The specimen was peripheral blood, collected 360 days after TCRalphabeta/CD19-depleted stem cell transplant. The source is a female patient between 2 and 15 years old who had a stem cell transplant for Fanconi anemia, so the T cells may come from the graft donor.

This clonotype was counted only a few times. The genes are TRBV14 and TRBJ2-2, with D uncertain. Trimming removed 7 bases at V and 6 bases at J, with 12 bases between. The CDR3 runs to 13 residues. Per the germline V gene, CDR1 is SGHDN and CDR2 is FVKESK. CDR3 sequence: CASTRMESGELFF. The CDR3, as DNA: TGTGCCAGCACCAGAATGGAATCCGGGGAGCTGTTTTTT.

This clonotype appeared many times. V is TRBV7-9 and J is TRBJ2-1, with unresolved D. This CDR3 contains 14 residues. The V and J ends lost 1 base and 10 bases respectively, with 14 bases between them. The germline V gene has CDR1 SEHNR and CDR2 FQNEAQ (reference sequence). CDR3 in amino acids: CASSLVHITAEQFF. CDR3 nucleotides: TGTGCCAGCAGCTTAGTCCATATTACGGCGGAGCAGTTCTTC.

Only a few counts were recorded for this clonotype. The V and J genes are TRBV3-1 and TRBJ2-7; D remains unclear. Trimming left V 3 bases short and J 4 bases short, with 16 bases between. The germline CDR1 and CDR2 sequences are LGHDT and YNNKEL (reference sequence). The CDR3 spans 15 residues. CDR3 loop: CASSQLPLPTYEQYF. CDR3 sequence (DNA): TGTGCCAGCAGCCAGCTCCCCTTACCGACGTACGAGCAGTACTTC.

This clonotype was counted many times. J is TRBJ2-1 and V is TRBV28, with a weak D call TRBD1 (6 bases). Germline V gene data show CDR1 as MDHEN and CDR2 as SYDVKM. The V gene lost 5 bases and the J gene lost 4 bases, with 18 bases spanning the gap. The CDR3 totals 16 residues. The CDR3 loop is CASSGTPGARYNEQFF. For the CDR3, the DNA is TGTGCCAGCAGTGGGACGCCAGGGGCTCGGTACAATGAGCAGTTCTTC. Using reference TRBV28 and TRBJ2-1 for the parts outside the CDR3, the full variable domain is DVKVTQSSRYLVKRTGEKVFLECVQDMDHENMFWYRQDPGLGLRLIYFSYDVKMKEKGDIPEGYSVSREKKERFSLILESASTNQTSMYLCASSGTPGARYNEQFFGPGTRLTVL.

This clonotype was seen repeatedly, ten times or more. The genes are TRBV25-1 and TRBJ2-1; D assignment may be TRBD1 or TRBD2 (5 bases each). V was pared by 1 base and J by 7 bases, with 8 bases between. The CDR3 extends over 13 amino acids. Per the germline V gene, CDR1 is MGHDK and CDR2 is SYGVNS. The CDR3 DNA is TGTGCCAGCAGTGAATTTGGGGGAAATGAGCAGTTCTTC. Its translation is CASSEFGGNEQFF.

This clonotype has at least ten counts. This sequence joins TRBV5-6 and TRBJ2-5, with TRBD1 matching 9 bases. CDR3 size: 17 residues. Germline V lookup: CDR1 SGHDT, CDR2 YYEEEE. V gave up 4 bases and J gave up 4 bases; unmatched junction bases: 14. DNA of the CDR3: TGTGCCAGCAGCCCAACGTGGGGACAGGGAGTGAGAGAGACCCAGTACTTC. Its translation: CASSPTWGQGVRETQYF. Using reference TRBV5-6 and TRBJ2-5 for the parts outside the CDR3, the full variable domain is DAGVTQSPTHLIKTRGQQVTLRCSPKSGHDTVSWYQQALGQGPQFIFQYYEEEERQRGNFPDRFSGHQFPNYSSELNVNALLLGDSALYLCASSPTWGQGVRETQYFGPGTRLLVL.

This clonotype was detected many times. CDR3 sequence: CSVNRGEYGYTF. CDR3 nucleotides: TGCAGCGTTAACAGGGGGGAGTATGGCTACACCTTC. The chain has TRBV29-1 and TRBJ1-2; 8 bases match TRBD1. Unmatched junction bases numbered 4, after V lost 5 bases and J lost 5 bases. The CDR3 sequence is 12 residues long. Germline lookup yields CDR1 SQVTM and CDR2 ANQGSEA.

This clonotype has a count of ten or more. The V call is TRBV10-3, the J call TRBJ2-5, with TRBD2 matching 8 bases. The CDR3 is 14 amino acids. V shed 6 bases and J 4 bases; nucleotides not matched to a gene: 7. Germline-derived CDR1 and CDR2 are ENHRY and SYGVKD. The CDR3 DNA is TGTGCCATCAGGGACGATAGCGGGGTAGAGACCCAGTACTTC. It specifies CAIRDDSGVETQYF.

This clonotype was observed many times. The chain carries TRBV7-3 and TRBJ2-2; possibly TRBD1 for D (6 bases). V was pared by 4 bases and J by 6 bases, with 9 bases between. The CDR3 runs 13 residues. Germline V lookup: CDR1 SGHTA, CDR2 FQGTGA. The CDR3 region has the DNA TGTGCCAGCAGCTCACAGGGAGCCGGGGAGCTGTTTTTT. The encoded protein is CASSSQGAGELFF.

The chain carries TRBV5-1 and TRBJ2-5, with D maybe TRBD1 (5 bases). Germline CDR1 SGHRS, CDR2 YFSETQ. This CDR3 comprises 15 residues. V lost 3 bases, J lost 2 bases, and 14 bases lay in between. CDR3 loop: CASSSTDIPQETQYF. The CDR3 nucleotides are TGCGCCAGCAGCTCGACGGACATTCCTCAAGAGACCCAGTACTTC. The full variable domain, with the rest looked up from reference TRBV5-1 and TRBJ2-5, is KAGVTQTPRYLIKTRGQQVTLSCSPISGHRSVSWYQQTPGQGLQFLFEYFSETQRNKGNFPGRFSGRQFSNSRSEMNVSTLELGDSALYLCASSSTDIPQETQYFGPGTRLLVL.

This clonotype came up many times. This chain's CDR3 is CSARGPGTSGGTEQFF. CDR3 bases: TGCAGTGCTAGAGGTCCCGGGACTAGCGGGGGGACAGAGCAGTTCTTC. This chain connects TRBV20-1 to TRBJ2-1; 15 bases are a match to TRBD2. This CDR3 spans 16 amino acids. J gave up 10 bases and V 1 base, and 8 bases lay outside the gene matches. Germline CDR1 reads DFQATT; CDR2 reads SNEGSKA (reference sequence).

This clonotype was seen a few times. The chain combines TRBV7-2 with TRBJ2-1; 9 positions agree with TRBD1. Germline V gives CDR1 SGHTA, CDR2 FQGNSA. V lost 5 bases to trimming and J lost 8 bases; unmatched junction nucleotides: 10. CDR3 length: 15 amino acids. The CDR3 DNA sequence: TGTGCCAGCAGCGTCCGGGACAGGGTATTTGATGAGCAGTTCTTC. Protein sequence: CASSVRDRVFDEQFF. Full variable domain (missing parts from reference TRBV7-2 and TRBJ2-1): GAGVSQSPSNKVTEKGKDVELRCDPISGHTALYWYRQSLGQGLEFLIYFQGNSAPDKSGLPSDRFSAERTGGSVSTLTIQRTQQEDSAVYLCASSVRDRVFDEQFFGPGTRLTVL.

This clonotype was counted ten times or more. The J gene is TRBJ2-3, the V gene TRBV6-2 or TRBV6-3; TRBD1 is a possible D gene (5 bases). CDR1 and CDR2 (germline): MNHEY, SVGEGT. This CDR3 spans 13 amino acids. Trimming removed 7 bases from V and 8 bases from J, with 16 bases in between. In DNA form, the CDR3 reads TGTGCCAGCAATAACGCCCAGCAGGGTACGCAGTATTTT. This sequence encodes CASNNAQQGTQYF.